The sequence of this T cell receptor (beta chain) was determined in a study of identical twins. Overall study results and limits: In monozygotic twins, models underestimated the sharing of out-of-frame TCR alpha. In cord blood, abundant beta clonotypes had fewer insertions; memory showed no trend.

The trim removed 6 bases at V and 5 bases at J, leaving 9 bases unmatched. The CDR3 loop spans 15 amino acids. Germline CDR1 LGHNT, CDR2 FRNRAP. cDNA carried unique molecular identifiers, and a universal primer site was added by template switching. One entry per CDR3 protein results from TCRdb running MiXCR on the 5' RACE reads. The sample lists hundreds of thousands of distinct CDR3 sequences, about 7.5% occurring once. This clonotype was detected ten times or more. Its antigen is unidentified. In addition, the sample was reused for a study of yellow fever vaccine responses in identical twins.

The chain recombines TRBV12-5 with TRBJ2-3; 9 bases line up with TRBD2. The source of this sequence is a woman between 18 and 29 years old in good health. Input material: memory (CD45RO+) T cells sorted from blood. CDR3 in amino acids: CASGSSGTFLDTQYF. The CDR3 bases are TGTGCTAGTGGATCTAGCGGGACTTTCCTAGATACGCAGTATTTT.